The 15 T cell receptor beta chains below come from one sample, sequenced in a study of vaccination and CD4 T cells after COVID-19. Scientists ran DNA taken from cultured CD4+ T cells through the Oncomine TCR Beta short-read assay for sequencing. TCRdb re-called the PCR reads with MiXCR, one entry per CDR3 protein. The sample records around 6,000 distinct CDR3 sequences, 60% to 80% being singletons. For these receptors, no antigen is known. The treatment denotes: approximately 9-day PBMC culture with coronavirus spike peptide pools or control peptides (ViraFEST assay). Sequenced input: CD4+ T cells from blood, cultured in vitro. Receptor source: a human donor who had recovered from COVID-19.

The chain has TRBV5-4 and TRBJ2-1; unclear D gene. V was pared by 0 bases and J by 6 bases, with 7 bases between. This CDR3 is built from 13 residues. Germline CDR1 reads SGHNT; CDR2 reads YYREEE (reference sequence). Here the CDR3 DNA reads TGTGCCAGCAGCTTGGCGGCTAGCAATGAGCAGTTCTTC. It codes for CASSLAASNEQFF.

This clonotype was found once. J is TRBJ2-2 and V is TRBV7-9; 7 bases align to TRBD1. The CDR3 has 15 amino acids. Germline CDR1 reads SEHNR; CDR2 reads FQNEAQ (reference sequence). V was pared by 5 bases and J by 4 bases, with 7 bases of the junction left unmatched. The CDR3 reads CASSHRTGVTGELFF. For the CDR3, the DNA is TGTGCCAGCAGCCATAGAACAGGGGTCACCGGGGAGCTGTTTTTT.

By proportion, this clonotype is large. V and J are TRBV20-1 and TRBJ1-5, with TRBD1 identical over 8 bases. With V trimmed by 0 bases and J by 2 bases, 9 bases remained unmatched. The V gene's germline CDR1 is DFQATT and CDR2 SNEGSKA (reference sequence). This CDR3 has 17 residues. The CDR3 protein is CSARDPVMDRGNQPQHF. In DNA form, the CDR3 reads TGCAGTGCTAGAGATCCGGTAATGGACAGGGGCAATCAGCCCCAGCATTTT.

The chain couples TRBV30 to TRBJ1-5; no clear D gene. There are 14 residues in the CDR3. Germline CDR1 and CDR2: GTSNPN and SVGIG (reference sequence). Trimming stripped 2 bases from V and 2 bases from J, with 10 bases between. The CDR3 sequence is CAWSLAAGNQPQHF. Here the CDR3 DNA reads TGTGCCTGGAGTTTGGCAGCGGGCAATCAGCCCCAGCATTTT.

The V gene is TRBV19, the J gene TRBJ1-5; 7 bases match TRBD1. The CDR3 covers 14 residues. The V gene end was trimmed by 2 bases and the J gene end by 2 bases; junction bases not matched to a gene: 0. Germline V gives CDR1 LNHDA, CDR2 SQIVND (reference sequence). The CDR3 coding sequence is TGTGCCAGTAGTATAACAGGGGGCAATCAGCCCCAGCATTTT. Its protein product is CASSITGGNQPQHF. The full variable domain, rest sourced from reference TRBV19 and TRBJ1-5, is DGGITQSPKYLFRKEGQNVTLSCEQNLNHDAMYWYRQDPGQGLRLIYYSQIVNDFQKGDIAEGYSVSREKKESFPLTVTSAQKNPTAFYLCASSITGGNQPQHFGDGTRLSIL.

The chain combines TRBV20-1 with TRBJ2-1; 12 bases align to TRBD2. Per germline, CDR1 DFQATT and CDR2 SNEGSKA (reference sequence). The CDR3 sequence is 14 residues long. The junction had 1 base not matched to a gene; V was cut back by 3 bases and J by 4 bases. The CDR3, as DNA: TGCAGTGCTAGGACTAGCGGGGGATACAATGAGCAGTTCTTC. It codes for CSARTSGGYNEQFF.

The chain employs TRBV20-1 and TRBJ2-3; D may be TRBD1 (5 bases). This CDR3 spans 14 amino acids. CDR1 is DFQATT, CDR2 SNEGSKA, per germline (reference sequence). Trimming took 2 bases from V and 3 from J, leaving 12 bases between them. The CDR3 sequence: CSARSGMWTDTQYF. CDR3 nucleotide sequence: TGCAGTGCTAGATCAGGGATGTGGACAGATACGCAGTATTTT.

The rearrangement uses TRBV28 and TRBJ1-6; no clear D gene. Germline lookup yields CDR1 MDHEN and CDR2 SYDVKM. CDR3 size: 14 residues. V lost 3 bases and J 6 bases, leaving 9 bases between the germline ends. The CDR3 nucleotides are TGTGCCAGCAGTTTGGAGACGCCTAATTCACCCCTCCACTTT. Protein: CASSLETPNSPLHF.

The chain is built from TRBV6-2 or TRBV6-3 and TRBJ2-5, with 8 bases fitting TRBD2. The CDR3 consists of 18 residues. J gave up 5 bases and V 2 bases, and 16 bases lay outside the gene matches. Germline lookup yields CDR1 MNHEY and CDR2 SVGEGT. In nucleotides, the CDR3 is TGTGCCAGCAGTTACAAAGGTTTAGCGGGACGGATTGTCGAGACCCAGTACTTC. It encodes CASSYKGLAGRIVETQYF.

V is TRBV6-1 and J is TRBJ1-5, with D hard to call. Germline lookup yields CDR1 MNHNS and CDR2 SASEGT. Trimming left V 4 bases short and J 4 bases short, with 14 bases between. This CDR3 comprises 15 residues. CDR3 bases: TGTGCCAGCAGTGCGACCAGTCCTTCGAATCAGCCCCAGCATTTT. It is translated as CASSATSPSNQPQHF.

The CDR3 spells CAISGRWEGQYF. As DNA, the CDR3 is TGTGCCATCAGTGGGAGGTGGGAAGGGCAGTACTTC. The chain uses TRBV10-3 and TRBJ2-7; a weak D match, TRBD2 (5 bases). V was cut by 4 bases and J by 9 bases, with 13 bases left in between. Germline CDR1 and CDR2: ENHRY and SYGVKD. The CDR3 consists of 12 residues.

The rearrangement joins TRBV6-1 to TRBJ2-3, with no clear D. This CDR3 has 14 residues. Trimming removed 6 bases from V and 1 base from J, with 11 bases in between. CDR1 and CDR2 from the germline V gene are MNHNS and SASEGT. The CDR3 loop reads CASSTSTGTDTQYF. For the CDR3, the DNA is TGTGCCAGCAGCACCTCGACCGGCACAGATACGCAGTATTTT.

The CDR3 reads CASISVFNQPQHF. The CDR3, as DNA: TGTGCCAGCATTTCGGTTTTCAATCAGCCCCAGCATTTT. This chain uses TRBV6-1 with TRBJ1-5; D is ambiguous. The CDR3 spans 13 residues. From germline, CDR1 is MNHNS and CDR2 SASEGT. Deletions cut 7 bases from V and 3 bases from J, with 10 bases between.

The rearrangement joins TRBV2 to TRBJ2-1, with 8 positions matching TRBD2. J was trimmed by 5 bases and V by 7 bases; bases with no gene match: 4. Germline V lookup: CDR1 SNHLY, CDR2 FYNNEI. The CDR3 covers 13 residues. The CDR3 loop reads CASTSGSHNEQFF. The CDR3 nucleotides read TGTGCCAGCACCAGCGGGAGTCACAATGAGCAGTTCTTC.

The rearrangement links TRBV23-1 to TRBJ2-5, with D possibly matching TRBD1 (6 bases). TRBV23-1 is identified as an open reading frame with a role that is uncertain. Trimming took off 6 bases at V and 3 bases at J, with 26 bases between the two ends. The CDR3 is made up of 18 amino acids. As DNA, the CDR3 is TGCGCCAGCAGCCTCCCGGGCCTGGACAGCTGCGCCAAAGAGACCCAGTACTTC. Residues: CASSLPGLDSCAKETQYF.